The 2 T cell receptor beta chains given below trace back to one sample, sequenced in a study of blood T cell repertoires in COVID-19 (dated by TCRdb to 2019 to 2021). Library construction relied on the immunoSEQ multiplex PCR assay. TCRdb mirrors the immuneACCESS table, restricted to in-frame sequences. Some clones are absent from its copies; in checked studies, under half trace to an unresolved V gene, and the reason for the others is unknown. The sample table records 250,000 or so clones; approximately 90% of these occur just once. About 3% of the sample is held by the ten biggest clonotypes. Sequenced sample: PBMCs or T cells enriched from blood (not recorded which). All receptors derive from a man aged 35 to 55 who had been exposed to COVID-19.

This clone was found a few times. This chain joins TRBV11-2 and TRBJ2-7; TRBD2 matches at 9 bases. V dropped 3 bases and J dropped 5; count of bases not matched to a gene: 11. Germline V gene lookup returns CDR1 SGHAT and CDR2 FQNNGV. The CDR3 sequence is 16 residues long. CDR3 DNA sequence: TGTGCCAGCAGCTTCCGCGGGAGGGCCCAGTTTGACGAGCAGTACTTC. It is translated as CASSFRGRAQFDEQYF.

The J gene is TRBJ2-3, the V gene TRBV11-2; D gene unclear. The ends were cut back, 0 bases at V and 0 bases at J, with 7 bases in the middle. Germline assignment: CDR1 SGHAT and CDR2 FQNNGV. This CDR3 region has 15 residues. This CDR3 reads CASSLDSGSTDTQYF. The CDR3 DNA is TGTGCCAGCAGCTTAGATTCCGGGAGCACAGATACGCAGTATTTT.